These 13 T cell receptor beta chains originate from one sample sequenced in a study of cytomegalovirus exposure and HLA in healthy donors. The PCR used 60 Vbeta and 13 Jbeta primers. Some clones are missing from TCRdb's copy, which holds only in-frame ones; the method was immunoSEQ multiplex PCR. The sample table sets out some 130,000 clones. Sequencing was done on a sample of PBMCs. The receptors come from a woman aged 40 to 55 in good health and CMV-seropositive.

V gene TRBV9 combines with J gene TRBJ1-1; 12 bases agree with TRBD1. The V gene end was trimmed by 0 bases and the J gene end by 3 bases; junction bases not matched to a gene: 9. Germline values: CDR1 SGDLS, CDR2 YYNGEE. The CDR3 length is 18 residues. The chain's CDR3 is CASSVGGQGASSYTEAFF. CDR3 DNA sequence: TGTGCCAGCAGCGTAGGGGGACAGGGGGCGTCGAGTTACACTGAAGCTTTCTTT.

The V gene is TRBV19, the J gene TRBJ2-5; maybe TRBD1 (8 bases). Germline V CDR1 and CDR2: LNHDA, SQIVND (reference sequence). This CDR3 is 15 amino acids long. V lost 3 bases and J lost 4, with 15 bases in between. The CDR3 DNA follows: TGTGCCAGTAGTATGGGGGGGCAGGGGGCAGAGACCCAGTACTTC. It is translated as CASSMGGQGAETQYF.

The chain links TRBV5-1 to TRBJ2-5; 10 nucleotides align to TRBD2. Gene TRBJ2-7 matches the end of the DNA better, so the J call may be wrong. This CDR3 has 15 residues. Germline V gene lookup returns CDR1 SGHRS and CDR2 YFSETQ. CDR3: CASSLAAGGFYEQYF. CDR3 nucleotides: TGCGCCAGCAGCTTAGCAGCGGGGGGGTTCTACGAGCAGTACTTC.

As concerns this clone: The same CDR3 can be traced to other DNA sequences in this sample. This chain links TRBV18 with TRBJ1-1, with D unclear. Per the germline V gene, CDR1 is KGHSH and CDR2 is LQKENI. The CDR3 extends over 14 amino acids. The ends were cut back, 2 bases at V and 0 bases at J, with 7 bases in the middle. CDR3 nucleotide sequence: TGTGCCAGCTCACCAAGCGGAATGAACACTGAAGCTTTCTTT. The encoded protein is CASSPSGMNTEAFF.

The chain's CDR3 is CASSLQGGLGDTQYF. The CDR3 coding sequence is TGTGCCAGCTCGCTCCAGGGGGGTCTAGGGGATACGCAGTATTTT. The chain couples TRBV28 to TRBJ2-3; maybe TRBD1 (7 bases). V lost 8 bases, J lost 6 bases, and 21 bases lay in between. CDR3 length: 15 residues. The germline CDR1 and CDR2 sequences are MDHEN and SYDVKM.

The chain is built from TRBV19 and TRBJ2-7; 7 bases are shared with TRBD2. Germline assignment: CDR1 LNHDA and CDR2 SQIVND (reference sequence). The CDR3 has 15 residues. V gave up 2 bases and J gave up 3 bases; unmatched junction bases: 7. Here the CDR3 DNA reads TGTGCCAGTAGTATATCGGCCGGCGGGAGCTACGAGCAGTACTTC. It encodes CASSISAGGSYEQYF.

This chain links TRBV7-8 with TRBJ1-6; D is unresolved. Trimming took off 4 bases at V and 7 bases at J, with 14 bases between the two ends. This CDR3 has 15 amino acids. CDR1 and CDR2 from the germline V gene are SGHVS and FQNEAQ. The CDR3 protein is CASSSTANLNSPLHF. The CDR3 coding sequence is TGTGCCAGCAGCTCCACAGCAAACCTAAATTCACCCCTCCACTTT.

This sequence joins TRBV28 and TRBJ1-4; D ambiguous. Trimming shortened V by 2 bases and J by 4 bases, and 8 bases separated the two germline ends. The CDR3 covers 14 residues. Germline CDR1 MDHEN, CDR2 SYDVKM. The CDR3, as DNA: TGTGCCAGCAGTTTACGTCGGGTTAATGAAAAACTGTTTTTT. It translates to CASSLRRVNEKLFF.

The chain has TRBV5-6 and TRBJ2-7; possibly TRBD1 for D (6 bases). The ends were cut back, 4 bases at V and 4 bases at J, with 12 bases in the middle. This CDR3 spans 13 amino acids. Germline V gene lookup returns CDR1 SGHDT and CDR2 YYEEEE. The CDR3 DNA reads TGTGCCAGCAGCCCCCAGGGGACATACGAGCAGTACTTC. It translates to CASSPQGTYEQYF.

The chain carries TRBV9 and TRBJ2-1; 14 bases are a match to TRBD2. This CDR3 is built from 17 residues. Germline loops: CDR1 SGDLS, CDR2 YYNGEE. Losses at the gene ends were 0 bases for V and 7 bases for J; bases not matched to a gene: 6. The CDR3 loop is CASSVGGTSGRLNEQFF. In nucleotides, the CDR3 is TGTGCCAGCAGCGTAGGTGGGACTAGCGGGAGATTAAATGAGCAGTTCTTC.

The chain is built from TRBV6-5 and TRBJ2-5; 11 bases align to TRBD2. The DNA end lines up better with TRBJ2-7; the J call may be wrong. Germline lookup yields CDR1 MNHEY and CDR2 SVGAGI. CDR3 length: 14 residues. This chain's CDR3 is CASRASGRSYEQYF. CDR3 DNA: TGTGCCAGCAGAGCTAGCGGGAGGTCGTACGAGCAGTACTTC.

The chain is built from TRBV6-1 and TRBJ1-2; 9 nucleotides match TRBD1. Germline V CDR1 and CDR2: MNHNS, SASEGT. The ends lost 8 bases at V and 8 bases at J; junction bases unmatched: 9. The CDR3 sequence is 13 residues long. The CDR3 bases are TGTGCCAGCTCCGGGACAGGGCAGTGGGGCTACACCTTC. Protein sequence: CASSGTGQWGYTF.

This chain uses TRBV27 with TRBJ1-3; D call uncertain. The CDR3 loop spans 13 amino acids. Trimming cost V 2 bases and J 0 bases, with 2 bases left between them. Germline CDR1 is MNHEY and CDR2 is SMNVEV (reference sequence). CDR3 residues: CASSLLSGNTIYF. CDR3 coding DNA: TGTGCCAGCAGTTTACTCTCTGGAAACACCATATATTTT.